Below are 9 T cell receptor beta chains sequenced from a single sample in a study of blood T cells in healthy people across ages. The use of a sample-barcoded 5' primer and a J-beta primer mix characterized a second PCR of roughly 7 to 11 cycles. TCRdb reprocessed the 5' RACE reads via MiXCR and lists one record per CDR3 protein. In the table there are some 1,800,000 distinct CDR3 sequences, around 40% of which are singletons. The specimen sequenced was blood. The source is a human donor in good health.

This clonotype was counted a few times. The chain carries TRBV15 and TRBJ2-1; 10 bases fit TRBD2. This CDR3 has 16 residues. Germline assignment: CDR1 LNHNV and CDR2 YYDKDF (reference sequence). Unmatched junction bases numbered 2, after V lost 0 bases and J lost 3 bases. This chain's CDR3 is CATSRDASGSYNEQFF. The CDR3 DNA reads TGTGCCACCAGCAGAGATGCTAGCGGGAGCTACAATGAGCAGTTCTTC.

A word on this clonotype: Lacking the conserved final phenylalanine or tryptophan, this CDR3 likely reflects a read error. The CDR3, as DNA: TGTGCCAGCAGCTCCGCACTAGCGGGGGGTTACACAGATACGCAGTATGTT. It is translated as CASSSALAGGYTDTQYV. The chain uses TRBV13 and TRBJ2-3, with 12 positions matching TRBD2. This CDR3 region has 17 residues. From germline, CDR1 is PRHDT and CDR2 FYEKMQ (reference sequence). With 4 bases clipped from V and 2 bases from J, the junction kept 7 bases outside the gene matches.

This clonotype was picked up a small number of times. The V gene is TRBV7-2, the J gene TRBJ1-2; 7 bases agree with TRBD1. CDR1 is SGHTA and CDR2 is FQGNSA in the germline V gene. After removal of 3 bases from V and 6 bases from J, the junction contained 1 base not matched to a gene. This CDR3 contains 12 residues. In nucleotides, the CDR3 is TGTGCCAGCAGCTTCGACAGGGATGGCTACACCTTC. Translating gives CASSFDRDGYTF.

A word on this clonotype: An end of the junction does not agree with germline; a read error may underlie this. CDR3 bases: TGTGCCAGCAGACAAGGGGTAGCGGCCTCCTACAATGAGCAGTTCTTC. Protein product: CASRQGVAASYNEQFF. The rearrangement uses TRBV14 and TRBJ2-1, with D perhaps matching TRBD2 (6 bases). Germline V lookup: CDR1 SGHDN, CDR2 FVKESK. This CDR3 is 16 amino acids long.

The rearrangement links TRBV27 to TRBJ1-5; D may be TRBD1 (5 bases). CDR3 length: 14 residues. CDR1 and CDR2 from the germline V gene are MNHEY and SMNVEV (reference sequence). Trimming stripped 4 bases from V and 3 bases from J, with 10 bases between. This CDR3 reads CASSCRGLNQPQHF. The CDR3 nucleotides read TGTGCCAGCAGTTGCCGGGGCCTCAATCAGCCCCAGCATTTT.

CDR3 residues: CATSLGQGASYEQYF. CDR3 sequence (DNA): TGTGCCACCAGCCTCGGACAGGGGGCCTCCTACGAGCAGTACTTC. The V and J genes are TRBV15 and TRBJ2-7, with TRBD1 matching 11 bases. Trimming removed 5 bases from V and 0 bases from J; junction bases left unmatched: 3. Germline V gene sequence: CDR1 LNHNV, CDR2 YYDKDF (reference sequence). CDR3 length: 15 residues. The full variable domain, completed using reference TRBV15 and TRBJ2-7, is DAMVIQNPRYQVTQFGKPVTLSCSQTLNHNVMYWYQQKSSQAPKLLFHYYDKDFNNEADTPDNFQSRRPNTSFCFLDIRSPGLGDTAMYLCATSLGQGASYEQYFGPGTRLTVT.

The chain joins TRBV29-1 to TRBJ2-5; D not certain. This CDR3 spans 13 amino acids. Germline V CDR1 and CDR2: SQVTM, ANQGSEA. V was cut by 2 bases and J by 1 base, with 8 bases left in between. The CDR3 spells CSVEWVSQETQYF. The CDR3 DNA sequence: TGCAGCGTTGAATGGGTTTCCCAAGAGACCCAGTACTTC. The whole variable domain, filled in from reference TRBV29-1 and TRBJ2-5, reads SAVISQKPSRDICQRGTSLTIQCQVDSQVTMMFWYRQQPGQSLTLIATANQGSEATYESGFVIDKFPISRPNLTFSTLTVSNMSPEDSSIYLCSVEWVSQETQYFGPGTRLLVL.

This clonotype was counted a single time. The rearrangement links TRBV7-2 to TRBJ2-1, with 10 positions matching TRBD1. The CDR3 contains 15 residues. Germline trimming cut 2 bases from V and 6 bases from J; bases unmatched to any gene: 4. The germline gives CDR1 SGHTA, CDR2 FQGNSA. The CDR3, as DNA: TGTGCCAGCAGCTTAATCGGGACAGGGGCCAATGAGCAGTTCTTC. Its protein is CASSLIGTGANEQFF.

The J gene is TRBJ2-7, the V gene TRBV28; 7 bases fit TRBD1. Losses at the gene ends were 6 bases for V and 6 bases for J; bases not matched to a gene: 5. This CDR3 is built from 12 residues. CDR1 MDHEN and CDR2 SYDVKM come from the germline V gene. The CDR3 is CASRGAGGEQYF. CDR3 nucleotides: TGTGCCAGCAGAGGGGCAGGGGGCGAGCAGTACTTC.